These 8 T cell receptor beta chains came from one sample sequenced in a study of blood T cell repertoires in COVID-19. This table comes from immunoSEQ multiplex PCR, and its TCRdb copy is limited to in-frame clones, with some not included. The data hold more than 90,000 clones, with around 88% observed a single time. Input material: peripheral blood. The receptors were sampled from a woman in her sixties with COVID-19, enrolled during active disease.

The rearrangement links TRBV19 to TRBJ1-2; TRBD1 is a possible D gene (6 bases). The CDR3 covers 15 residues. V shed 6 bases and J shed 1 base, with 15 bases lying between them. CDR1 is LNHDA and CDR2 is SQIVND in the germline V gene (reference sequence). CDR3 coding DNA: TGTGCCAGTAGGAGCGCAGGGGCGAGTAACTATGGCTACACCTTC. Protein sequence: CASRSAGASNYGYTF. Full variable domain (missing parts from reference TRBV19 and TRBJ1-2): DGGITQSPKYLFRKEGQNVTLSCEQNLNHDAMYWYRQDPGQGLRLIYYSQIVNDFQKGDIAEGYSVSREKKESFPLTVTSAQKNPTAFYLCASRSAGASNYGYTFGSGTRLTVV.

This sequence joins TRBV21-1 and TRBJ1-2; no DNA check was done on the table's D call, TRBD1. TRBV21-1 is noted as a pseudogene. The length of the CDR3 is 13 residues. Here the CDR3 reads CASSFREDYGYTF. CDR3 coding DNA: TGTGCCAGCAGTTTCAGGGAAGACTATGGCTACACCTTC.

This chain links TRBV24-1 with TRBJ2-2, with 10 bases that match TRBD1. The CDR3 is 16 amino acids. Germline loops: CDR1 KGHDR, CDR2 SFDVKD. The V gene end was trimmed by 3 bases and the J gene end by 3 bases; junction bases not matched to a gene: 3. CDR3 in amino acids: CATSDPGQGDTGELFF. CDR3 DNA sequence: TGTGCCACCAGTGATCCAGGACAGGGGGACACCGGGGAGCTGTTTTTT.

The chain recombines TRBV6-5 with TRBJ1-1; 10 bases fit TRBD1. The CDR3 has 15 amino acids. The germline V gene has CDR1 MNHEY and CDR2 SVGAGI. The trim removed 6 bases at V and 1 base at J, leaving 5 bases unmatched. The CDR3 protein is CASRGQGDGNTEAFF. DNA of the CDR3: TGTGCCAGCAGAGGACAGGGGGATGGGAACACTGAAGCTTTCTTT.

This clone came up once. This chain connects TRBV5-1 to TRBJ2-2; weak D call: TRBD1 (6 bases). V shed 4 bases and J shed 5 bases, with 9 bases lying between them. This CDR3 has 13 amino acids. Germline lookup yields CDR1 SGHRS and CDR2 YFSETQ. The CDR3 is CASSTQGTGELFF. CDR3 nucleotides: TGCGCCAGCAGCACACAGGGTACCGGGGAGCTGTTTTTT.

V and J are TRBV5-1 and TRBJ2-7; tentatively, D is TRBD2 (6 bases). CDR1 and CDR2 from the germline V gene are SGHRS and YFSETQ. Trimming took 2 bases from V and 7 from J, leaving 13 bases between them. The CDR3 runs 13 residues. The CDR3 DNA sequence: TGCGCCAGCAGCTTCGGGACTCCCAAAGAGCAGTACTTC. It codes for CASSFGTPKEQYF.

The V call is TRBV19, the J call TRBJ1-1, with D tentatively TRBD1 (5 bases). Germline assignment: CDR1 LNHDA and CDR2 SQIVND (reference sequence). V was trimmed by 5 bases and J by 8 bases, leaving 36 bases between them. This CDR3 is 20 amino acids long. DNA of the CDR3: TGTGCCAGTAGTCGCGCCCGGCCAGGGAAGGAACTCCTTAGTCTTAAGGAAGCTTTCTTT. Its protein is CASSRARPGKELLSLKEAFF.

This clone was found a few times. CDR3 sequence reads: CASSLSAGREAFF. In DNA form, the CDR3 reads TGTGCCAGCAGCTTAAGCGCGGGAAGGGAAGCTTTCTTT. The chain joins TRBV7-3 to TRBJ1-1; D unclear. This CDR3 has 13 residues. Trimming pared 1 base from V and 8 bases from J, leaving 11 bases between. CDR1 and CDR2 (germline): SGHTA, FQGTGA.